This T cell receptor beta chain is drawn from a study of OX40 agonist ivuxolimab in advanced cancers. A note on this clone: This same CDR3 is encoded by further DNA sequences in the sample.

Assay: immunoSEQ multiplex PCR; the TCRdb copy retains only in-frame clones and omits some. The data hold 55,000 to 75,000 clones, with around 86% observed a single time. The CDR3 is made up of 18 amino acids. Trimming removed 1 base at V and 2 bases at J, with 15 bases between. CDR1 is SGHAT, CDR2 FQNNGV, per germline. The receptor was derived from an adult with an advanced solid tumor such as melanoma, head and neck, liver or kidney cancer. The chain carries TRBV11-2 and TRBJ2-6; unclear D gene. This specimen was CD4+ or CD8+ T cells sorted from blood, taken in a trial of the OX40 agonist ivuxolimab. The CDR3 is CASSLGMAALAGANVLTF. The CDR3 DNA reads as TGTGCCAGCAGCTTAGGTATGGCGGCCTTGGCTGGGGCCAACGTCCTGACTTTC.